The clone carrying this T cell receptor beta chain was found many times. Its target is unknown. Unique molecular identifiers were used in preparing the TCRbeta library. MiXCR was run by TCRdb on the PCR reads, yielding one entry per CDR3 protein. The sample holds roughly 300,000 distinct CDR3 sequences; approximately 10% are singletons and the top ten take around 24%. The data derive from a study of T-cell reconstitution after alpha-beta-depleted transplantation in children. The CDR3 is made up of 14 amino acids. V gave up 0 bases and J gave up 4 bases, with 8 bases separating them. Per the germline V gene, CDR1 is SGHRS and CDR2 is YFSETQ. Broader study findings: Reportedly, only several hundred clones from non-depleted graft cells drove alpha-beta T-cell counts at about two months. T-cell counts and diversity were attributed mostly to newly produced T cells one year after transplant.

This sample comprised peripheral blood, obtained 180 days after TCRalphabeta/CD19-depleted stem cell transplant. The source is a male patient under 10 years old who had a stem cell transplant for chronic granulomatous disease, so the T cells may come from the graft donor. V is TRBV5-1 and J is TRBJ2-1; D gene unclear. The CDR3 here is CASSLGGPYNEQFF. The CDR3 DNA reads as TGCGCCAGCAGCTTGGGTGGTCCATACAATGAGCAGTTCTTC.